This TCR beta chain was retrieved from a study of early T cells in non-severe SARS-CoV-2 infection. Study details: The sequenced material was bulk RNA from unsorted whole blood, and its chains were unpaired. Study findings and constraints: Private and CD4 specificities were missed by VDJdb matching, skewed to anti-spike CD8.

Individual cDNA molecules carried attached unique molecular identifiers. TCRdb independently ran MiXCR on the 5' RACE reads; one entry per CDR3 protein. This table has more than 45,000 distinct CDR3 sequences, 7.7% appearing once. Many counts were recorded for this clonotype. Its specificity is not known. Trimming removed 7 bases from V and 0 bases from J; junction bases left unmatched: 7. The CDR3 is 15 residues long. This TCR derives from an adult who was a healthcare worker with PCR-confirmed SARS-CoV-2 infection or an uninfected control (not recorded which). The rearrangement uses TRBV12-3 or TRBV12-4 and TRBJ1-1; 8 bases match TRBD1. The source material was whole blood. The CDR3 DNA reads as TGTGCCAGCACAAAACAGGGGGAAGTGAACACTGAAGCTTTCTTT. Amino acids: CASTKQGEVNTEAFF.